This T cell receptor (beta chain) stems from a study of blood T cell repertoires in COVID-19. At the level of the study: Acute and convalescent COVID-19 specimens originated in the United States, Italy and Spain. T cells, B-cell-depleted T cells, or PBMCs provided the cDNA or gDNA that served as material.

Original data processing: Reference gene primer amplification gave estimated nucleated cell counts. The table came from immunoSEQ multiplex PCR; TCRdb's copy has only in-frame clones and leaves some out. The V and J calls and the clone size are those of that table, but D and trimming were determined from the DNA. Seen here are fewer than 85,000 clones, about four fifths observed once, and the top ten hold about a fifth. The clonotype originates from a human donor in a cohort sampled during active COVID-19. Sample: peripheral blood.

CDR3 in amino acids: CASRDERGRSTDTQYF. DNA of the CDR3: TGTGCCAGCAGGGACGAGCGGGGGCGCAGCACAGATACGCAGTATTTT. The rearrangement links TRBV5-4 to TRBJ2-3; TRBD2 agrees at 8 bases. This CDR3 has 16 residues. Trimming at V came to 5 bases and at J to 0 bases, leaving 8 bases not matched to a gene. Per the germline V gene, CDR1 is SGHNT and CDR2 is YYREEE (reference sequence).